A single sample is the source of the 14 T cell receptor beta chains below, sequenced in a study of T-cell memory formation after mild COVID-19. TCRdb itself ran the 5' RACE reads through MiXCR, one entry per CDR3 protein. The sample lists more than 150,000 distinct CDR3 sequences, around 10% occurring once. The sequencing input was PBMCs or a T cell subset sorted from them (not recorded which). These receptors were collected from a man between 18 and 29 years old who had mild COVID-19 (a few samples of this study predate the infection). Cell type and time point are not known.

The chain joins TRBV20-1 to TRBJ2-5; the match to TRBD2 covers 12 bases. V was clipped by 6 bases and J by 5 bases; unmatched bases: 19. Germline V gives CDR1 DFQATT, CDR2 SNEGSKA (reference sequence). The CDR3 is 18 amino acids. The DNA for the CDR3 is TGCAGTGCCGGCCCCCCGACACGGCTAGCGGGGGGGCCGGAGACCCAGTACTTC. Its translation: CSAGPPTRLAGGPETQYF.

This clonotype was recorded many times. The chain is built from TRBV18 and TRBJ2-7; 7 bases agree with TRBD1. Germline CDR1 and CDR2: KGHSH and LQKENI. Germline trimming cut 3 bases from V and 6 bases from J; bases unmatched to any gene: 2. CDR3 length: 12 residues. The CDR3 DNA is TGTGCCAGCTCACCCACAGGGGTCGAGCAGTACGTC. Translating gives CASSPTGVEQYV.

The chain employs TRBV10-3 and TRBJ2-5, with TRBD2 matching 14 bases. V gave up 6 bases and J gave up 4 bases; unmatched junction bases: 10. Per germline, CDR1 ENHRY and CDR2 SYGVKD. The CDR3 spans 17 residues. The CDR3 coding sequence is TGTGCCATCAGCCCGCCCCCCGGACTAGCGGGGGGAGAGACCCAGTACTTC. Protein: CAISPPPGLAGGETQYF.

This clonotype has ten or more counts. The chain has TRBV5-1 and TRBJ1-1; TRBD1 matches at 7 bases. This CDR3 is built from 15 residues. The trim removed 3 bases at V and 1 base at J, leaving 6 bases unmatched. Per the germline V gene, CDR1 is SGHRS and CDR2 is YFSETQ. The CDR3 DNA follows: TGCGCCAGCAGCTCGCTCTCAGGGGGGAACACTGAAGCTTTCTTT. Protein product: CASSSLSGGNTEAFF.

On this clonotype: Germline and junction disagree at one end, which may indicate a read error. V is TRBV27 and J is TRBJ2-7; TRBD2 is a possible D gene (5 bases). CDR1 is MNHEY, CDR2 SMNVEV, per germline (reference sequence). This CDR3 has 14 residues. As DNA, the CDR3 is TGTGCCAGCAGATTATCGAGAGGGCAGAGCGAGCAGTACTTC. Its protein is CASRLSRGQSEQYF.

This clonotype was picked up one time. The chain couples TRBV4-3 to TRBJ2-5; 8 bases fit TRBD1. The germline V gene has CDR1 LGHNA and CDR2 YSLEER. Trimming cost V 1 base and J 7 bases; bases outside gene matches: 5. This CDR3 region has 14 residues. For the CDR3, the DNA is TGCGCCAGCAGCCAAGCCCTCGACAGGGGGACCCAGTACTTC. Protein: CASSQALDRGTQYF.

V gene TRBV6-5 combines with J gene TRBJ2-4; tentatively, D is TRBD2 (6 bases). Germline CDR1 reads MNHEY; CDR2 reads SVGAGI. V was pared by 6 bases and J by 8 bases, with 17 bases between. The CDR3 contains 14 residues. The CDR3 bases are TGTGCCAGCAGAGTGAGCTCCGGCGGGGACATTCAGTACTTC. It translates to CASRVSSGGDIQYF.

This clonotype was seen only a few times. The chain employs TRBV5-4 and TRBJ2-5, with a possible D match to TRBD2 (5 bases). V was cut by 0 bases and J by 4 bases, with 7 bases left in between. This CDR3 spans 13 amino acids. The germline V gene encodes CDR1 SGHNT and CDR2 YYREEE (reference sequence). The CDR3 loop is CASSLGGSETQYF. As DNA, the CDR3 is TGTGCCAGCAGCTTGGGAGGGTCAGAGACCCAGTACTTC.

This chain joins TRBV12-3 or TRBV12-4 and TRBJ2-2; D unclear. V lost 5 bases and J lost 1, with 8 bases in between. CDR3 size: 14 residues. The CDR3: CASSRARNTGELFF. CDR3 DNA: TGTGCCAGCAGTCGGGCCAGGAACACCGGGGAGCTGTTTTTT.

The V and J genes are TRBV6-6 and TRBJ2-5, with 8 bases lining up with TRBD1. The germline gives CDR1 MNHNY, CDR2 SVGAGI (reference sequence). V shed 2 bases and J 1 base; nucleotides not matched to a gene: 0. The CDR3 has 14 amino acids. The CDR3 protein is CASSYGQGQETQYF. The CDR3 DNA sequence: TGTGCCAGCAGTTACGGACAGGGCCAAGAGACCCAGTACTTC.

The rearrangement links TRBV6-4 to TRBJ2-3; tentatively, D is TRBD1 (6 bases). Germline-derived CDR1 and CDR2 are MRHNA and SNTAGT. V lost 3 bases, J lost 4 bases, and 8 bases lay in between. The CDR3 is 13 residues long. CDR3: CASSEQGPDTQYF. Written as DNA, the CDR3 is TGTGCCAGCAGTGAACAGGGTCCAGATACGCAGTATTTT.

The V and J genes are TRBV7-8 and TRBJ1-1, with D maybe TRBD1 (6 bases). Per the germline V gene, CDR1 is SGHVS and CDR2 is FQNEAQ. This CDR3 region has 15 residues. Trimming took 5 bases from V and 1 from J, leaving 14 bases between them. The CDR3 DNA reads as TGTGCCAGCAGCCCCCACAGGGCACAGAACACTGAAGCTTTCTTT. Amino acid sequence: CASSPHRAQNTEAFF. Using reference TRBV7-8 and TRBJ1-1 for the parts outside the CDR3, the full variable domain is GAGVSQSPRYKVAKRGQDVALRCDPISGHVSLFWYQQALGQGPEFLTYFQNEAQLDKSGLPSDRFFAERPEGSVSTLKIQRTQQEDSAVYLCASSPHRAQNTEAFFGQGTRLTVV.

The chain recombines TRBV20-1 with TRBJ2-7, with D maybe TRBD2 (5 bases). Trimming took off 3 bases at V and 3 bases at J, with 12 bases between the two ends. CDR3 size: 13 residues. CDR1 DFQATT and CDR2 SNEGSKA come from the germline V gene (reference sequence). CDR3: CSARRAGVYEQYV. The CDR3 bases are TGCAGTGCTAGGAGGGCAGGAGTCTACGAGCAGTACGTC.

This clonotype showed up many times. The chain employs TRBV12-3 or TRBV12-4 and TRBJ2-3; D not certain. V lost 5 bases and J lost 1, with 10 bases in between. The length of the CDR3 is 14 residues. CDR3 in DNA: TGTGCCAGCAGTCCCTCGGGCGGCACAGATACGCAGTATTTT. This codes for CASSPSGGTDTQYF.